The next 32 T cell receptor beta chains were all read from a single sample in a study of T cells after posttransplantation cyclophosphamide. Cyclophosphamide on days +3 and +4 followed busulfan-fludarabine conditioning and a marrow graft. TCRdb's copy holds only in-frame clones and misses some; the assay was immunoSEQ multiplex PCR. The repertoire holds 20,000 to 25,000 clones, with about 90% as singletons. Material: PBMCs, obtained after allogeneic stem cell transplant with posttransplant cyclophosphamide. The receptors were sampled from a female patient between 25 and 45 years old who received an allogeneic stem cell transplant from an unrelated donor, was CMV-positive, and had no GVHD. Some of the T cells might come from the graft donor.

The chain links TRBV4-1 to TRBJ2-1; 9 bases line up with TRBD2. The V segment lost 0 bases and the J segment 0 bases; nucleotides outside the gene matches: 6. The CDR3 extends over 18 amino acids. Germline V gene data show CDR1 as MGHRA and CDR2 as YSYEKL. The CDR3 nucleotides read TGCGCCAGCAGCCAAGATAGACTAGCGGCAAGCTCCTACAATGAGCAGTTCTTC. Amino acids: CASSQDRLAASSYNEQFF.

The DNA for the CDR3 is TGTGCCATCAGTGAGTCGAAGTGGGGGGAAAGAAACACCATATATTTT. Its protein product is CAISESKWGERNTIYF. The chain joins TRBV10-3 to TRBJ1-3, with D possibly TRBD1 on 5 matching bases. V dropped 0 bases and J dropped 5 bases, with 14 bases sitting between them. Germline V gene lookup returns CDR1 ENHRY and CDR2 SYGVKD. The CDR3 totals 16 residues.

V and J are TRBV25-1 and TRBJ2-5; 14 nucleotides match TRBD2. The CDR3 covers 18 residues. Unmatched junction bases numbered 11, after V lost 4 bases and J lost 4 bases. Germline CDR1 and CDR2: MGHDK and SYGVNS. CDR3 region: CASSALGLAGGRGETQYF. CDR3 in DNA: TGTGCCAGCAGTGCCCTCGGACTAGCGGGGGGCCGAGGAGAGACCCAGTACTTC.

The CDR3 region has the DNA TGTGCCAGCAGCTACGGACTAAACGGAAACATTCAGTACTTC. It is translated as CASSYGLNGNIQYF. The V call is TRBV5-8, the J call TRBJ2-4; perhaps TRBD2 as D (6 bases). Trimming left V 3 bases short and J 6 bases short, with 13 bases between. There are 14 residues in the CDR3. Germline-derived CDR1 and CDR2 are SGHTS and YDEGEE.

The V call is TRBV10-3, the J call TRBJ2-7; TRBD1 matches 7 bases. V lost 8 bases to trimming and J lost 3 bases; unmatched junction nucleotides: 4. Germline CDR1 reads ENHRY; CDR2 reads SYGVKD. CDR3 size: 12 residues. For the CDR3, the DNA is TGTGCCATCGCCCAGGGGGACTACGAGCAGTACTTC. Protein: CAIAQGDYEQYF.

The gene calls are TRBV5-1 and TRBJ1-4; 10 nucleotides align to TRBD1. The J segment lost 8 bases and the V segment lost 3 bases, leaving 10 bases of the junction unmatched. This CDR3 spans 16 amino acids. Germline loops: CDR1 SGHRS, CDR2 YFSETQ. The CDR3 coding sequence is TGCGCCAGCAGCTGGATACGGACAGGGGGAAACGAAAAACTGTTTTTT. Translating gives CASSWIRTGGNEKLFF.

V usage is TRBV19 and J usage is TRBJ2-3; no firm D call. V was clipped by 7 bases and J by 2 bases, with 10 bases between them. CDR3 length: 13 residues. CDR1 is LNHDA and CDR2 is SQIVND in the germline V gene (reference sequence). CDR3 nucleotides: TGTGCCAGTATTGCGCGGTACACAGATACGCAGTATTTT. This encodes CASIARYTDTQYF.

The gene calls are TRBV19 and TRBJ1-5; D gene ambiguous. V was pared by 8 bases and J by 5 bases, with 10 bases between. Looked up from germline, CDR1 is LNHDA and CDR2 is SQIVND (reference sequence). The CDR3 is 12 residues long. The chain's CDR3 is CASGVRDQPQHF. The CDR3 DNA reads as TGTGCCAGTGGAGTGAGGGATCAGCCCCAGCATTTT. Full variable domain (rest looked up from reference TRBV19 and TRBJ1-5): DGGITQSPKYLFRKEGQNVTLSCEQNLNHDAMYWYRQDPGQGLRLIYYSQIVNDFQKGDIAEGYSVSREKKESFPLTVTSAQKNPTAFYLCASGVRDQPQHFGDGTRLSIL.

In this sample, this clone turned up a few times. The chain combines TRBV4-1 with TRBJ1-4, with a possible D match to TRBD1 (5 bases). The CDR3 extends over 16 amino acids. V gave up 0 bases and J gave up 3 bases, with 11 bases separating them. Germline V gene lookup returns CDR1 MGHRA and CDR2 YSYEKL. CDR3 nucleotide sequence: TGCGCCAGCAGCCAAGATCTCGACAGTGCTAATGAAAAACTGTTTTTT. Its translation is CASSQDLDSANEKLFF.

V and J are TRBV7-2 and TRBJ1-6; D is undetermined. The length of the CDR3 is 16 residues. Germline values: CDR1 SGHTA, CDR2 FQGNSA. V was trimmed by 2 bases and J by 3 bases, leaving 11 bases between them. The DNA for the CDR3 is TGTGCCAGCAGCTTATCGGGTCGGGGCTATAATTCACCCCTCCACTTT. Its protein is CASSLSGRGYNSPLHF.

V usage is TRBV11-3 and J usage is TRBJ2-5, with 9 bases aligning to TRBD1. Losses at the gene ends were 8 bases for V and 5 bases for J; bases not matched to a gene: 24. Germline lookup yields CDR1 SGHNT and CDR2 YENEEA. This CDR3 is built from 19 residues. CDR3 amino acids: CASATGTGLNGGSGETQYF. The CDR3 coding sequence is TGTGCCAGCGCTACCGGGACAGGGTTGAATGGGGGGTCTGGCGAGACCCAGTACTTC.

V is TRBV19 and J is TRBJ1-1; D is possibly TRBD1 (6 bases). This CDR3 spans 14 amino acids. The ends were cut back, 2 bases at V and 1 base at J, with 8 bases in the middle. Germline V CDR1 and CDR2: LNHDA, SQIVND (reference sequence). The CDR3 DNA sequence: TGTGCCAGTAGTATACAGGGGCAGAACACTGAAGCTTTCTTT. The encoded protein is CASSIQGQNTEAFF. The full variable domain, with the rest looked up from reference TRBV19 and TRBJ1-1, is DGGITQSPKYLFRKEGQNVTLSCEQNLNHDAMYWYRQDPGQGLRLIYYSQIVNDFQKGDIAEGYSVSREKKESFPLTVTSAQKNPTAFYLCASSIQGQNTEAFFGQGTRLTVV.

The gene calls are TRBV9 and TRBJ2-1; TRBD2 agrees at 12 bases. Germline lookup yields CDR1 SGDLS and CDR2 YYNGEE. CDR3 length: 15 residues. Germline trimming cut 4 bases from V and 4 bases from J; bases unmatched to any gene: 3. CDR3 nucleotide sequence: TGTGCCAGCAGCCTAGCGGGGGGGCTTTACAATGAGCAGTTCTTC. Encoded protein: CASSLAGGLYNEQFF.

This sequence joins TRBV9 and TRBJ2-5; no firm D call. CDR3 size: 14 residues. The germline CDR1 and CDR2 sequences are SGDLS and YYNGEE. Trimming shortened V by 0 bases and J by 5 bases, and 11 bases separated the two germline ends. The CDR3 DNA reads as TGTGCCAGCAGCGTAGCTAGTATCGGGGAGACCCAGTACTTC. This encodes CASSVASIGETQYF.

This clone has only a few counts. The gene calls are TRBV7-8 and TRBJ1-3; D possibly corresponds to TRBD1 (5 bases). The CDR3 loop spans 13 amino acids. Trimming left V 5 bases short and J 5 bases short, with 10 bases between. The germline V gene encodes CDR1 SGHVS and CDR2 FQNEAQ. CDR3 sequence reads: CASSLTERNTIYF. The CDR3 region has the DNA TGTGCCAGCAGCCTGACAGAGAGAAACACCATATATTTT.

The V call is TRBV7-2, the J call TRBJ2-3, with D unclear. V lost 1 base and J 9 bases, leaving 17 bases between the germline ends. CDR3 size: 15 residues. Germline CDR1 is SGHTA and CDR2 is FQGNSA. The DNA of the CDR3 is TGTGCCAGCAGCTTAGACCGGGTCTCAGCGAACACGCAGTATTTT. It encodes CASSLDRVSANTQYF.

The chain recombines TRBV29-1 with TRBJ2-7; D may be TRBD1 (5 bases). The CDR3 has 12 amino acids. The germline V gene has CDR1 SQVTM and CDR2 ANQGSEA. V shed 5 bases and J shed 2 bases, with 10 bases lying between them. The CDR3 DNA follows: TGCAGCGTTATGACAGAGGCCTACGAGCAGTACTTC. This translates into CSVMTEAYEQYF.

Only one count was recorded for this clone. The rearrangement joins TRBV28 to TRBJ1-4; 8 bases match TRBD1. V was pared by 5 bases and J by 0 bases, with 14 bases of the junction left unmatched. This CDR3 is 19 amino acids long. Germline-derived CDR1 and CDR2 are MDHEN and SYDVKM. CDR3 amino acids: CASSGTQGQATSTNEKLFF. The CDR3 DNA is TGTGCCAGCAGTGGAACCCAGGGACAGGCAACCTCAACTAATGAAAAACTGTTTTTT.

This chain links TRBV18 with TRBJ1-5; D not resolved. CDR1 and CDR2 (germline): KGHSH, LQKENI. The CDR3 covers 14 residues. The ends were cut back, 3 bases at V and 4 bases at J, with 10 bases in the middle. CDR3 loop: CASSPQSSNQPQHF. CDR3 DNA sequence: TGTGCCAGCTCACCTCAATCCAGTAATCAGCCCCAGCATTTT.

The chain couples TRBV5-4 to TRBJ2-3; 9 nucleotides match TRBD2. Per the germline V gene, CDR1 is SGHNT and CDR2 is YYREEE (reference sequence). The CDR3 has 13 amino acids. With 4 bases clipped from V and 6 bases from J, the junction kept 3 bases outside the gene matches. In DNA form, the CDR3 reads TGTGCCAGCAGCACCGGACTAGCGGATACGCAGTATTTT. Its translation: CASSTGLADTQYF.

CDR3: CASSYYDGTGGYGYTF. As DNA, the CDR3 is TGTGCCAGCAGTTACTACGATGGGACAGGGGGCTATGGCTACACCTTC. The chain has TRBV6-5 and TRBJ1-2; 11 nucleotides agree with TRBD1. The CDR3 sequence is 16 residues long. Germline CDR1 reads MNHEY; CDR2 reads SVGAGI. V lost 1 base and J lost 4; bases outside the gene matches: 5.

The chain has TRBV5-1 and TRBJ2-2, with 13 bases identical to TRBD2. CDR1 and CDR2 (germline): SGHRS, YFSETQ. With V trimmed by 0 bases and J by 0 bases, 2 bases remained unmatched. The CDR3 spans 18 residues. The chain's CDR3 is CASSLGLAGGSNTGELFF. The CDR3 DNA is TGCGCCAGCAGCTTGGGACTAGCGGGGGGATCGAACACCGGGGAGCTGTTTTTT.

The chain recombines TRBV5-1 with TRBJ1-5; TRBD1 is a possible D gene (5 bases). The CDR3 runs 18 residues. Per germline, CDR1 SGHRS and CDR2 YFSETQ. With 1 base removed from V and 0 bases from J, the gap between germline ends came to 17 bases. The CDR3 region is CASSLLAGWGFSNQPQHF. The CDR3 region has the DNA TGCGCCAGCAGCTTGTTGGCAGGGTGGGGATTTAGCAATCAGCCCCAGCATTTT.

The J gene is TRBJ1-1, the V gene TRBV28; possibly TRBD1 for D (5 bases). V shed 3 bases and J shed 10 bases, with 18 bases lying between them. The CDR3 has 14 amino acids. Germline V CDR1 and CDR2: MDHEN, SYDVKM. The CDR3 coding sequence is TGTGCCAGCAGTTTGGGCAGCTCCTGGGGCGGAGCTTTCTTT. Translation: CASSLGSSWGGAFF.

The chain uses TRBV19 and TRBJ2-5; TRBD2 matches at 7 bases. In germline, CDR1 is LNHDA, CDR2 SQIVND (reference sequence). This CDR3 spans 15 amino acids. J was trimmed by 1 base and V by 1 base; bases with no gene match: 3. Here the CDR3 reads CASSIGWGGQETQYF. The CDR3 bases are TGTGCCAGTAGTATAGGCTGGGGGGGCCAAGAGACCCAGTACTTC.

The J gene is TRBJ2-6, the V gene TRBV7-9; D remains ambiguous. Per the germline V gene, CDR1 is SEHNR and CDR2 is FQNEAQ (reference sequence). CDR3 size: 15 residues. The ends were cut back, 2 bases at V and 4 bases at J, with 9 bases in the middle. The CDR3 loop reads CASSLTSSGANVLTF. The CDR3 DNA is TGTGCCAGCAGCTTAACGAGCTCAGGGGCCAACGTCCTGACTTTC.

This clone appeared a single time. The rearrangement joins TRBV4-1 to TRBJ2-1; D is perhaps TRBD2 (6 bases). Trimming removed 4 bases from V and 7 bases from J, with 17 bases in between. The germline gives CDR1 MGHRA, CDR2 YSYEKL. The CDR3 is 15 residues long. The CDR3 DNA sequence: TGCGCCAGCAGCCCCAGCGCCAGGGACTGGAATGAGCAGTTCTTC. It is translated as CASSPSARDWNEQFF.

The V gene is TRBV29-1, the J gene TRBJ1-6; maybe TRBD1 (6 bases). Per the germline V gene, CDR1 is SQVTM and CDR2 is ANQGSEA. The CDR3 loop spans 12 amino acids. Between the trimmed V and J ends, which lost 7 bases and 6 bases, there was a span of 10 bases. In DNA, the CDR3 is TGCAGCGCCGGACAGCCTAATTCACCCCTCCACTTT. Encoded protein: CSAGQPNSPLHF. The full variable domain, with the rest looked up from reference TRBV29-1 and TRBJ1-6, is SAVISQKPSRDICQRGTSLTIQCQVDSQVTMMFWYRQQPGQSLTLIATANQGSEATYESGFVIDKFPISRPNLTFSTLTVSNMSPEDSSIYLCSAGQPNSPLHFGNGTRLTVT.

The chain is built from TRBV6-5 and TRBJ2-5; no definite D call. V was shortened by 5 bases and J by 5 bases, with 15 bases between the two germline ends. The CDR3 totals 14 residues. CDR1 MNHEY and CDR2 SVGAGI come from the germline V gene. The CDR3 region is CASSLTVPWETQYF. CDR3 coding DNA: TGTGCCAGCAGTCTAACGGTTCCCTGGGAGACCCAGTACTTC.

This clone came up a few times. The chain couples TRBV7-9 to TRBJ1-3, with a tentative D call TRBD1 (5 bases). Per the germline V gene, CDR1 is SEHNR and CDR2 is FQNEAQ (reference sequence). The CDR3 is 16 residues long. The V gene lost 2 bases and the J gene lost 4 bases, with 15 bases spanning the gap. The CDR3 DNA reads TGTGCCAGCAGCTTAAATTCCCCAGGGCACGGAAACACCATATATTTT. It translates to CASSLNSPGHGNTIYF.

In this sample, this clone turned up a few times. The gene calls are TRBV5-1 and TRBJ2-2; TRBD1 might be the D (5 bases). The CDR3 runs 14 residues. In germline, CDR1 is SGHRS, CDR2 YFSETQ. V lost 8 bases and J lost 0, with 11 bases in between. CDR3 nucleotides: TGCGCCAGTGTACCGACAGCGAACACCGGGGAGCTGTTTTTT. It encodes CASVPTANTGELFF.

The V and J genes are TRBV30 and TRBJ2-5, with 10 bases aligning to TRBD2. Trimming cost V 5 bases and J 2 bases; bases outside gene matches: 2. The CDR3 is made up of 13 amino acids. The germline V gene encodes CDR1 GTSNPN and CDR2 SVGIG (reference sequence). The CDR3 loop is CAWALAGQETQYF. The CDR3 DNA sequence: TGTGCCTGGGCACTAGCGGGGCAAGAGACCCAGTACTTC.